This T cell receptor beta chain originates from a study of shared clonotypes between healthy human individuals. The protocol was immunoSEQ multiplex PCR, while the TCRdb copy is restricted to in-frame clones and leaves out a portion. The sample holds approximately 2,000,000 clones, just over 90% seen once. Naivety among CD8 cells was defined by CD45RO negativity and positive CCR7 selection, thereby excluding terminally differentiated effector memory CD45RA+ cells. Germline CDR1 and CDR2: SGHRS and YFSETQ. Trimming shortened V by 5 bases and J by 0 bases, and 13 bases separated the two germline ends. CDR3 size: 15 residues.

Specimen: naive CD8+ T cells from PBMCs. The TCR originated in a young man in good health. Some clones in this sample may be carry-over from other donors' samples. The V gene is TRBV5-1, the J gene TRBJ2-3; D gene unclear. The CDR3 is CASRDDSTSTDTQYF. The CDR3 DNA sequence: TGCGCCAGCAGGGATGACTCGACTAGCACAGATACGCAGTATTTT.